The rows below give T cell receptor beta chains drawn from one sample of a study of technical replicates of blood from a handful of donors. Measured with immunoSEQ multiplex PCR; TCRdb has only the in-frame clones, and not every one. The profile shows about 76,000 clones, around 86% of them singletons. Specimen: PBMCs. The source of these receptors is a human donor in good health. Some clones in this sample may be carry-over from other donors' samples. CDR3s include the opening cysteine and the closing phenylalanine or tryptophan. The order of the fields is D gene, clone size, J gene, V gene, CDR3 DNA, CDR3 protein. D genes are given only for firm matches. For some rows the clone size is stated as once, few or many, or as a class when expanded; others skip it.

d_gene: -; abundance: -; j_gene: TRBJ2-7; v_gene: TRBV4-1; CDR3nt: TGCGCCAGCAGCCAAGTAGTCGGGGTTTACGAGCAGTACTTC; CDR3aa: CASSQVVGVYEQYF
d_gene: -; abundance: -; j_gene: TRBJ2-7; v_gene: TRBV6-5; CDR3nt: TGTGCCAGCAGTTACTCGGGCGTATCCTACGAGCAGTACTTC; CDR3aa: CASSYSGVSYEQYF
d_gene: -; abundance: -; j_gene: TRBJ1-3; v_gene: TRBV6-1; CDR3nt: TGTGCCAGCAGTGAAATTATGGCATACGGACTGGTCTCTGGAAACACCATATATTTT; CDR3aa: CASSEIMAYGLVSGNTIYF
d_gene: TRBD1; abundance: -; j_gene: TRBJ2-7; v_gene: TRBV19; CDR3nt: TGTGCCAGTAGTACCGGGACAGGGGGCCGGGAGCAGTACTTC; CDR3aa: CASSTGTGGREQYF
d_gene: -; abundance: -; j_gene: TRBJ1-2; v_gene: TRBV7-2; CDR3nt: TGTGCCAGCAGCTTAGGGACAGCATCGGGTGGCTACACCTTC; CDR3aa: CASSLGTASGGYTF
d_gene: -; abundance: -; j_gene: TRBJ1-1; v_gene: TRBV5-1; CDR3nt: TGCGCCAGCAGCGGCGAGGTGGGAGGTGAAGCTTTCTTT; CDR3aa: CASSGEVGGEAFF
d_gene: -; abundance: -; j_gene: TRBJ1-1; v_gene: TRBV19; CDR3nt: TGTGCCAGTAGTATAGGACCGATGGAGCGGACTGAAGCTTTCTTT; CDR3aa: CASSIGPMERTEAFF
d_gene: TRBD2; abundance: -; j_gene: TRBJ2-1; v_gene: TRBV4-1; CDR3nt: TGCGCCAGCAGCCAACGGGGGGATGAGCAGTTCTTC; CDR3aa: CASSQRGDEQFF
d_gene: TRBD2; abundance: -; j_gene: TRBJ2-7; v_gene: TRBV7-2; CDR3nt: TGTGCCAGCAGCTTAGCGAGGTGGACTAGCGGGACAACCTACGAGCAGTACTTC; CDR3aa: CASSLARWTSGTTYEQYF
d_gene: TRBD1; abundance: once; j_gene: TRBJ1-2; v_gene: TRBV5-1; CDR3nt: TGCGCCAGCAACCGACAGGGGGAGTATGGCTACACCTTC; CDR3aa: CASNRQGEYGYTF
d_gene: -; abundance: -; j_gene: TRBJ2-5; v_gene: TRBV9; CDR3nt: TGTGCCAGCAGCGTAGAGCCAGCGAAGACCCAGTACTTC; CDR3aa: CASSVEPAKTQYF
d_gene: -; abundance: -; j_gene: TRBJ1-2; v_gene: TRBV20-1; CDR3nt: TGCAGTGCTAGTCAGGGCTATGGCTACACCTTC; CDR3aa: CSASQGYGYTF
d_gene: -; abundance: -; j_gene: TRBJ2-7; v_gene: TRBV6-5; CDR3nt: TGTGCCAGCAGTTACCTCCGGGACACCTCCTACGAGCAGTACTTC; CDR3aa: CASSYLRDTSYEQYF
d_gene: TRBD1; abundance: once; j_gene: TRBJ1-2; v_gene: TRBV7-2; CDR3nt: TGTGCCAGCAGTGTCGGGACAGGGCAAAACTATGGCTACACCTTC; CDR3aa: CASSVGTGQNYGYTF
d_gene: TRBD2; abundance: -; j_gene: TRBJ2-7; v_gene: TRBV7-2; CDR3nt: TGTGCCAGCAGCCGGACTAGCGGCGCCCTGAGCTACGAGCAGTACTTC; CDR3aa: CASSRTSGALSYEQYF
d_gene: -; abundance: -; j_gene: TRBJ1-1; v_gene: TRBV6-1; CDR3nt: TGTGCCAGCAGTGAGGGGCCCAGGGCTGAAGCTTTCTTT; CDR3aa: CASSEGPRAEAFF
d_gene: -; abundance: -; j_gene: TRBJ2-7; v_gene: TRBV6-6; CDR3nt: TGTGCCAGCAGATCCTCCGAGGGGGGGAGCTACGAGCAGTACTTC; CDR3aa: CASRSSEGGSYEQYF
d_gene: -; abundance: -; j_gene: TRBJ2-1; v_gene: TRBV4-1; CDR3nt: TGCGCCAGCAGCCAAGAAGGGTCAGGACAGAGCTCCTACAATGAGCAGTTCTTC; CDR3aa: CASSQEGSGQSSYNEQFF
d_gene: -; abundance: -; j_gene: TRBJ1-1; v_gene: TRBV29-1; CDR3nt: TGCAGCGAGGGACGGGACTCTGAAGCTTTCTTT; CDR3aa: CSEGRDSEAFF
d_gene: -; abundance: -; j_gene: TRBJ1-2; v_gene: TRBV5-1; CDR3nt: TGCGCCAGCAGCATGGACCTACCGGATGGCTACACCTTC; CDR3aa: CASSMDLPDGYTF
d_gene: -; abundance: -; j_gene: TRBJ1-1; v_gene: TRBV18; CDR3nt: TGTGCCAGCTCACCACCCCAGGTCAACACTGAAGCTTTCTTT; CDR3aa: CASSPPQVNTEAFF
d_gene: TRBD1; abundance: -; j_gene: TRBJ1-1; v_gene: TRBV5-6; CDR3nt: TGTGCCAGCAGCTTGGTTATCGGACAGGGGAGCGCGAACACTGAAGCTTTCTTT; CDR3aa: CASSLVIGQGSANTEAFF
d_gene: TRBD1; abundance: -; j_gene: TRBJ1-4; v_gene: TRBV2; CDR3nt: TGTGCCAGCACCCTGACAGGGCAAGGTGAAAAACTGTTTTTT; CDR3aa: CASTLTGQGEKLFF
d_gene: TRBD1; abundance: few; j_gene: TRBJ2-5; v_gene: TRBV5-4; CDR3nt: TGTGCCAGCAGCGAGGACAGGGGGAGGGAGACCCAGTACTTC; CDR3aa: CASSEDRGRETQYF
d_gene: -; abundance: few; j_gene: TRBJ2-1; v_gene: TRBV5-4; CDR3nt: TGTGCCAGCAGCTACGCGACTGTATTCACCTACAATGAGCAGTTCTTC; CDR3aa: CASSYATVFTYNEQFF
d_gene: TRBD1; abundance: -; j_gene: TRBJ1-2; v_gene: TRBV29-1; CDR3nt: TGCAGCGTTGGGGGAGAGGGGGCAGGGGGAAATGGCTACACCTTC; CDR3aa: CSVGGEGAGGNGYTF